This entry lists 8 T cell receptor beta chains sequenced from one sample in a study of blood T cell repertoires in COVID-19. Only in-frame clones appear in the TCRdb table, and some are missing; sequencing was by immunoSEQ multiplex PCR. The data hold under 300,000 clones, with 85% to 90% observed a single time. The sequenced sample was peripheral blood. The receptors were gathered from a woman in her thirties or forties with acute or convalescent COVID-19.

The rearrangement joins TRBV27 to TRBJ1-1; weak D call: TRBD1 (6 bases). The germline gives CDR1 MNHEY, CDR2 SMNVEV (reference sequence). V shed 6 bases and J shed 11 bases, with 19 bases lying between them. There are 13 residues in the CDR3. CDR3 DNA: TGTGCCAGCAGCCCCCGCGGGGGGCGTGATGCTTTCTTT. Translating it yields CASSPRGGRDAFF.

This chain links TRBV2 with TRBJ1-6; D is possibly TRBD1 (6 bases). CDR3 size: 14 residues. Germline assignment: CDR1 SNHLY and CDR2 FYNNEI. V was clipped by 6 bases and J by 6 bases, with 12 bases between them. CDR3 coding DNA: TGTGCCAGCAGAGAAACAGGGATTAATTCACCCCTCCACTTT. Translating gives CASRETGINSPLHF.

This clone was picked up many times. This chain connects TRBV11-2 to TRBJ2-5; a weak D match, TRBD1 (5 bases). From germline, CDR1 is SGHAT and CDR2 FQNNGV. The CDR3 sequence is 17 residues long. V dropped 4 bases and J dropped 3 bases, with 21 bases sitting between them. The CDR3 sequence is CASSSGSLQDLEETQYF. The CDR3 DNA reads as TGTGCCAGCAGCTCAGGGTCCCTACAAGACCTCGAAGAGACCCAGTACTTC.

The V call is TRBV19, the J call TRBJ2-5; 8 bases line up with TRBD1. The V and J ends lost 6 bases and 0 bases, in that order; junction bases with no gene match: 6. This CDR3 is 15 amino acids long. Germline CDR1 and CDR2: LNHDA and SQIVND (reference sequence). DNA for the CDR3: TGTGCCAGTAGGGCGACAGGGGCGTACCAAGAGACCCAGTACTTC. Residues: CASRATGAYQETQYF.

The chain is built from TRBV10-3 and TRBJ1-5; TRBD1 is a possible D gene (6 bases). The CDR3 covers 15 residues. Trimming took 6 bases from V and 1 from J, leaving 13 bases between them. CDR1 is ENHRY, CDR2 SYGVKD, per germline. The CDR3 DNA is TGTGCCATCAGCTCGACAGGTGGAAGCAATCAGCCCCAGCATTTT. It is translated as CAISSTGGSNQPQHF.

The genes are TRBV5-1 and TRBJ2-1, with TRBD2 matching over 10 bases. The CDR3 extends over 16 amino acids. Germline CDR1 reads SGHRS; CDR2 reads YFSETQ. The V segment lost 1 base and the J segment 2 bases; nucleotides outside the gene matches: 3. CDR3 residues: CASSLSSGGPYNEQFF. The CDR3 DNA follows: TGCGCCAGCAGCTTGTCTAGCGGGGGACCCTACAATGAGCAGTTCTTC.

The chain carries TRBV11-2 and TRBJ1-1; 9 nucleotides match TRBD1. This CDR3 spans 15 amino acids. Germline V gene lookup returns CDR1 SGHAT and CDR2 FQNNGV. V shed 5 bases and J 5 bases; nucleotides not matched to a gene: 9. The CDR3 loop reads CASSPGTGRRTEAFF. DNA for the CDR3: TGTGCCAGCAGCCCAGGGACAGGGAGGAGAACTGAAGCTTTCTTT.

The chain carries TRBV24-1 and TRBJ1-3; D is possibly TRBD1 (6 bases). The germline V gene has CDR1 KGHDR and CDR2 SFDVKD. Deletions cut 3 bases from V and 0 bases from J, with 8 bases between. There are 15 residues in the CDR3. In DNA form, the CDR3 reads TGTGCCACCAGTGATGGACAGAGCTCTGGAAACACCATATATTTT. Encoded protein: CATSDGQSSGNTIYF.